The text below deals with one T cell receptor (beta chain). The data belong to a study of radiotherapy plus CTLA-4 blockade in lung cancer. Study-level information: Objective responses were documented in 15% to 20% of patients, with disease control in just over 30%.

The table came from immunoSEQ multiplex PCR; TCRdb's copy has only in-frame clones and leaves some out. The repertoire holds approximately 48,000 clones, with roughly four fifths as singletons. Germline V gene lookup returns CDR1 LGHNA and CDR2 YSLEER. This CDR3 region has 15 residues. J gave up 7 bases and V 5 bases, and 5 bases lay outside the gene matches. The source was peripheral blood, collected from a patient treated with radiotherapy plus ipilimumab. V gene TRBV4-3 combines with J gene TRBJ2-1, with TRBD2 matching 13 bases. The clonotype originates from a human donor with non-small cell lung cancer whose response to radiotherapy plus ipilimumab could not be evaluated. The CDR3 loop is CASSTGTSGINEQFF. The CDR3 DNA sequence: TGCGCCAGCAGCACCGGGACTAGCGGGATAAATGAGCAGTTCTTC.